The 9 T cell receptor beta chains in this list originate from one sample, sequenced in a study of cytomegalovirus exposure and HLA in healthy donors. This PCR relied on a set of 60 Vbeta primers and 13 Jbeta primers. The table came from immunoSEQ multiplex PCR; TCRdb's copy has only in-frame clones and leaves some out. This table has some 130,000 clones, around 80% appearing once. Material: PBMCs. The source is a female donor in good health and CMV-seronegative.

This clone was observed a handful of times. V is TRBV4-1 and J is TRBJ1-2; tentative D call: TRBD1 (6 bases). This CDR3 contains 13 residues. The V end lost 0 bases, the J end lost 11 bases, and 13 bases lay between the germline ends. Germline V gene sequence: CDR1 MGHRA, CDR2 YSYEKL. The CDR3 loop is CASSQDRDRRYTF. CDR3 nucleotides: TGCGCCAGCAGCCAAGATAGAGACAGGAGGTACACCTTC.

The CDR3 DNA sequence: TGTGCCAGCAGCTGGACTAGCGGGAGGGCCTGGCACAATGAGCAGTTCTTC. It codes for CASSWTSGRAWHNEQFF. The rearrangement uses TRBV5-6 and TRBJ2-1; 15 bases match TRBD2. Trimming took 3 bases from V and 5 from J; bases not matched to a gene: 6. From germline, CDR1 is SGHDT and CDR2 YYEEEE. There are 17 residues in the CDR3.

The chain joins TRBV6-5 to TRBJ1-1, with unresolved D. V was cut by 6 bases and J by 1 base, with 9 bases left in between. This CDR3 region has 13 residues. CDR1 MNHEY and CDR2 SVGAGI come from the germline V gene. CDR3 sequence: CASRVAENTEAFF. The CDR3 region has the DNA TGTGCCAGCAGGGTTGCAGAGAACACTGAAGCTTTCTTT.

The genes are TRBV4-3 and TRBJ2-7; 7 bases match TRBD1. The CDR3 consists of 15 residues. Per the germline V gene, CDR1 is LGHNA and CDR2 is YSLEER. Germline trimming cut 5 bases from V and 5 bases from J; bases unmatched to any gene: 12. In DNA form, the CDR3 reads TGCGCCAGCAGCAGTGACCGACAGGGTGGGAACGAGCAGTACTTC. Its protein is CASSSDRQGGNEQYF.

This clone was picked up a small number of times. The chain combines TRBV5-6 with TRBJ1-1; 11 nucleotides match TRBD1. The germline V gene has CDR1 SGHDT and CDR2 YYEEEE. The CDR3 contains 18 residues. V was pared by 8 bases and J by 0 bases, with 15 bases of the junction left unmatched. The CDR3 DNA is TGTGCCAGACCACCCCCAAGCTGGACAGGGGGCATGAACACTGAAGCTTTCTTT. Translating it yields CARPPPSWTGGMNTEAFF.

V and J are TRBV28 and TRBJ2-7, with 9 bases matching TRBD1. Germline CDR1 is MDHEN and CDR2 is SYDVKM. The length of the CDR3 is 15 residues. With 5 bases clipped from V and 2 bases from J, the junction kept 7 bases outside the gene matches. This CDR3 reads CASSPDRGITYEQYF. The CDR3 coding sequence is TGTGCCAGCAGTCCGGACAGGGGAATCACCTACGAGCAGTACTTC.

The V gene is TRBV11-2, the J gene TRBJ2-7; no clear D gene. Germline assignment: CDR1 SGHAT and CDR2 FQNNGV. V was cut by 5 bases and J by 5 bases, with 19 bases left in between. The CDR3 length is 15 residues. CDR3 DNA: TGTGCCAGCAGCACTACAATTCGGGTTGTCCACGAGCAGTACTTC. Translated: CASSTTIRVVHEQYF.

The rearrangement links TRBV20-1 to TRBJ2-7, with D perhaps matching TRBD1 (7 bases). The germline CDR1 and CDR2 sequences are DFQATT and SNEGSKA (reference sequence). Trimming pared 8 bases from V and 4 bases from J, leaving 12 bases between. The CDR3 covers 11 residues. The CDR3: CSLRDSYEQYF. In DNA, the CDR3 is TGCAGTTTGCGGGACAGTTACGAGCAGTACTTC.

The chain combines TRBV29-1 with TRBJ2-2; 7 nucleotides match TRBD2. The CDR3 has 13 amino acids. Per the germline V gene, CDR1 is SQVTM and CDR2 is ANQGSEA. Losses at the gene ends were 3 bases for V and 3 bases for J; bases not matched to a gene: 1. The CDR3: CSVEGGDTGELFF. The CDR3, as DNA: TGCAGCGTTGAGGGGGGGGACACCGGGGAGCTGTTTTTT.